This T cell receptor beta chain comes out of a study of blood T cell repertoires in COVID-19. As for the study in general: Specimens from acute and convalescent COVID-19 originated in the United States, Italy and Spain.

V was shortened by 0 bases and J by 4 bases, with 6 bases between the two germline ends. There are 13 residues in the CDR3. In the authors' workflow: Reference gene primer amplification in the assay estimated nucleated cell counts. Data came from immunoSEQ multiplex PCR; TCRdb stores just in-frame clones and leaves some out. For V, J and clone size, that table is used; D and trimming come from the DNA. The sample contains under 350,000 clones, approximately 90% of which appear only once. The chain recombines TRBV12-3 or TRBV12-4 with TRBJ1-2, with no clear D. The source material was peripheral blood. This clonotype originated in a man aged 35-49 years with acute or convalescent COVID-19. The CDR3 DNA sequence: TGTGCCAGCAGTTTAGCCTCTCCCTATGGCTACACCTTC. Amino acids: CASSLASPYGYTF.